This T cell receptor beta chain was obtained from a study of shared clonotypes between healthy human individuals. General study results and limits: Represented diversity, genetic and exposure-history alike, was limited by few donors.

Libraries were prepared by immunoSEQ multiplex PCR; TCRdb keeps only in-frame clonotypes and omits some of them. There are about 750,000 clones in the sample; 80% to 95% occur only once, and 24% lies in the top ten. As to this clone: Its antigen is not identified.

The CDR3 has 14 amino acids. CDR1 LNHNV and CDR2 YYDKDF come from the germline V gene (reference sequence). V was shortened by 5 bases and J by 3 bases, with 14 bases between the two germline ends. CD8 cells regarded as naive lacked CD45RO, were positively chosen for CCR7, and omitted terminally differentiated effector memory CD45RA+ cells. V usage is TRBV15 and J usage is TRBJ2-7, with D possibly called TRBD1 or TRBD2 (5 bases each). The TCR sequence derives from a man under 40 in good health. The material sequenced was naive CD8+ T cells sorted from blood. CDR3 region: CATSALGDLYEQYF. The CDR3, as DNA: TGTGCCACCAGCGCCTTGGGGGACCTCTACGAGCAGTACTTC.